Detailed here is one TCR beta chain. Its cognate antigen has yet to be identified. Nothing much larger sits one base from this clone, and base qualities are not available. Library preparation used the immunoSEQ multiplex PCR assay. The published analysis was carried out like this. A statistical classification framework was built to diagnose cytomegalovirus status from the catalog of TCR beta chain sequences. In TCRdb, the immuneACCESS table is reduced to in-frame sequences with V and J assigned. These tables do not hold every clone; where another copy was compared, an unresolved V gene accounts for under half, and the others remain unexplained. For V, J and clone size, that table is used; D and trimming come from the DNA. The sample table records around 75,000 clones; 85% of these occur just once. 2.5% to 3.5% of the sample comes from the top ten. The data derive from a study of cytomegalovirus exposure and HLA in healthy donors (TCRdb year 2017). As for the study more broadly: According to a later analysis, the roughly 120 validation repertoires were produced on the same platform as the 666 repertoires of the first cohort. The study was designed to test whether signatures of past pathogen exposure could be identified by cataloging public T cell receptors. Besides the first cohort of around 700 subjects, a separate validation cohort made up of roughly 120 different subjects was used. High-throughput TCR immunosequencing, statistical association of individual TCRs with disease status, and machine learning were combined to predict cytomegalovirus infection status. Findings and caveats that apply to the study as a whole: A later analysis had no HLA typing for the validation cohort, so co-occurrence there was scored across all 120 repertoires. Cytomegalovirus status was reported to be diagnosed by the classifier with high specificity and sensitivity in both the original and validation cohorts. The authors suggested that the approach could potentially be extended to other disease states and immunological phenotypes. While some public TCRs were present in many individuals, most TCR sequences turned up only very rarely across donors. Subsequent analysis determined that TCRs grouped into clusters in the first cohort also showed a tendency toward co-occurrence across the roughly 120 validation repertoires, and about 94% of cluster scores exceeded 0. A few of the identified cytomegalovirus-associated TCR beta chains were confirmed in vitro to be specific for cytomegalovirus antigens. The study listed approximately 150 TCR beta chains as associated with cytomegalovirus.

Separate from the approximately 700-subject first cohort, the validation cohort of about 120 subjects was the group to which the donors belonged. The germline V end is reduced by 4 bases and the J end by 4 bases; junction bases left unmatched: 8. The CDR3 runs 16 amino acids, cysteine and phenylalanine included. The only DNA kept is the CDR3, 48 bases in frame from the first base. For CDR1 and CDR2, the germline V gene lists MNHEY and SVGAGI. This chain is built from TRBV6-5 and TRBJ2-3, with TRBD1 matching 10 junction bases. The sequenced material came from PBMCs. This receptor was obtained from a man aged 30-40 years in good health and CMV-seronegative. The CDR3 protein sequence reads: CASSSGTGEGADTQYF. The sequenced DNA: TGTGCCAGCAGTTCCGGGACAGGGGAAGGGGCAGATACGCAGTATTTT.